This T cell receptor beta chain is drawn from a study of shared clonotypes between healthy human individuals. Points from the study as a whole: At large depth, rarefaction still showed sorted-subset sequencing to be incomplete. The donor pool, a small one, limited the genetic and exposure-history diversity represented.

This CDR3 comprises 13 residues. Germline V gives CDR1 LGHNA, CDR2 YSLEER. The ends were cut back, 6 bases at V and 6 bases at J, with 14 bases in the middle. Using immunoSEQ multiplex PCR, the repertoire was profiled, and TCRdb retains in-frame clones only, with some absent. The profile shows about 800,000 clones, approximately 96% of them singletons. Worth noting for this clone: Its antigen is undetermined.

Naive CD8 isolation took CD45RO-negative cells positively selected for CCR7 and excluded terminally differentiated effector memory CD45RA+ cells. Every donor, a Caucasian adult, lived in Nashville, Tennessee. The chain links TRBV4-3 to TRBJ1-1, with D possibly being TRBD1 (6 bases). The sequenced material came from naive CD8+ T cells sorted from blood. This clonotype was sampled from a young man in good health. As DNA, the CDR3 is TGCGCCAGCAGATTGAGGGGGGCATCTGAAGCTTTCTTT. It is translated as CASRLRGASEAFF.